This T cell receptor beta chain was identified during a study of blood T cell repertoires in COVID-19. Study-wide background: Collection of acute and convalescent COVID-19 samples took place in the United States, Italy and Spain.

The assay was immunoSEQ multiplex PCR, and TCRdb's table has in-frame clones only and misses some. The data show tens of thousands of clones, about 75% seen once. The CDR3 covers 16 residues. The V end lost 3 bases, the J end lost 0 bases, and 12 bases lay between the germline ends. Germline CDR1 ENHRY, CDR2 SYGVKD. This sequence was found in a man aged 70-80 years with active or convalescent COVID-19. Sequencing used peripheral blood. The chain recombines TRBV10-3 with TRBJ1-3; D not certain. CDR3 DNA: TGTGCCATCAGTGATTCTTCTCGGGGCTCTGGAAACACCATATATTTT. Amino acids: CAISDSSRGSGNTIYF.